One and the same sample provided the 5 T cell receptor beta chains below, sequenced in a study of CD8+ T cells in alopecia areata. Investigators isolated RNA and reverse transcribed it into cDNA to act as the sequencing template. Profiled with immunoSEQ multiplex PCR; TCRdb holds only in-frame clones, not every one. The data hold 140,000 or so clones, with 51% observed a single time. This specimen consisted of CD4+ T cells sorted from blood, obtained at week 0. The origin of the receptors is a human donor with alopecia areata.

The V gene is TRBV5-6, the J gene TRBJ2-5; D unresolved. The germline V gene encodes CDR1 SGHDT and CDR2 YYEEEE. The CDR3 is 11 amino acids. V lost 4 bases and J lost 9, with 10 bases in between. The CDR3 DNA sequence: TGTGCCAGCAGCCTGCAATCGGCCCAGTACTTC. This translates into CASSLQSAQYF.

This clone was seen a handful of times. The chain employs TRBV30 and TRBJ1-1, with D unresolved. Trimming took 6 bases from V and 1 from J, leaving 12 bases between them. Germline assignment: CDR1 GTSNPN and CDR2 SVGIG (reference sequence). The CDR3 has 13 amino acids. This chain's CDR3 is CACIIGGNTEAFF. The CDR3 nucleotides read TGTGCCTGTATAATCGGTGGGAACACTGAAGCTTTCTTT.

V gene TRBV13 combines with J gene TRBJ2-1, with 7 bases lining up with TRBD2. The length of the CDR3 is 15 residues. Germline CDR1 and CDR2: PRHDT and FYEKMQ (reference sequence). V was clipped by 6 bases and J by 3 bases; unmatched bases: 8. The CDR3 DNA sequence: TGTGCCAGCAGTCCTGGGCTAGCGGACTACAATGAGCAGTTCTTC. It specifies CASSPGLADYNEQFF.

The chain recombines TRBV18 with TRBJ2-7, with D possibly being TRBD2 (5 bases). This CDR3 spans 14 amino acids. CDR1 KGHSH and CDR2 LQKENI come from the germline V gene. Between the trimmed V and J ends, which lost 3 bases and 2 bases, there was a span of 11 bases. CDR3 loop: CASSPTGNTYEQYF. CDR3 in DNA: TGTGCCAGCTCACCTACCGGGAATACCTACGAGCAGTACTTC. Combining the CDR3 with reference TRBV18 and TRBJ2-7 gives the whole variable domain NAGVMQNPRHLVRRRGQEARLRCSPMKGHSHVYWYRQLPEEGLKFMVYLQKENIIDESGMPKERFSAEFPKEGPSILRIQQVVRGDSAAYFCASSPTGNTYEQYFGPGTRLTVT.

V and J are TRBV25-1 and TRBJ2-3; 7 positions agree with TRBD2. V lost 4 bases, J lost 5 bases, and 6 bases stayed unmatched. Germline V CDR1 and CDR2: MGHDK, SYGVNS. CDR3 size: 14 residues. CDR3 in DNA: TGTGCCAGCAGTGTCGGCGGGAGAGGAGATACGCAGTATTTT. It codes for CASSVGGRGDTQYF.